This TCR beta chain was sequenced for a study of OX40 agonist ivuxolimab in advanced cancers. Whole-study context: Patients treated during dose escalation were battling hepatocellular carcinoma, melanoma, renal cell or head and neck cancer. Two patients with cutaneous melanoma and one with hepatocellular carcinoma, three in total, showed partial responses. Study findings and constraints: At doses 0.1 to 3.0 mg/kg, CD4+ and CD8+ clones expanded.

Germline CDR1 and CDR2: LNHDA and SQIVND (reference sequence). The J segment lost 4 bases and the V segment lost 5 bases, leaving 11 bases of the junction unmatched. The CDR3 runs 15 residues. About this clone itself: What it binds is not known.

TCRdb keeps only in-frame clones here, not all; method: immunoSEQ multiplex PCR. Of roughly 44,000 clones in the sample, about 89% are singletons; the top ten hold around 13%. This receptor was identified in an adult with an advanced solid tumor such as melanoma, head and neck, liver or kidney cancer. The chain carries TRBV19 and TRBJ2-7, with 7 bases identical to TRBD1. Sequenced here: CD4+ or CD8+ T cells sorted from blood, sampled in a trial of the OX40 agonist ivuxolimab. DNA of the CDR3: TGTGCCAGTAGTTTTACAGGGGTCGGAGTTTACGAGCAGTACTTC. Residues: CASSFTGVGVYEQYF.